This TCR beta chain derives from a study of blood T cell repertoires in COVID-19. The repertoire was sequenced with immunoSEQ multiplex PCR; TCRdb's copy has only in-frame clones and lacks some. The table lists 110,000 or so clones, 81% of them singletons. This clone was seen only once. The CDR3 spans 15 residues. Germline V lookup: CDR1 MDHEN, CDR2 SYDVKM. The germline V and J ends were trimmed by 5 bases and 5 bases, with 13 bases remaining between them. This TCR came from a human donor in a cohort sampled during active COVID-19. The chain carries TRBV28 and TRBJ1-6; no clear D. Sequencing was carried out using peripheral blood. This CDR3 reads CASSPSEGNNSPLHF. CDR3 nucleotide sequence: TGTGCCAGCAGTCCCAGTGAGGGCAATAATTCACCCCTCCACTTT.